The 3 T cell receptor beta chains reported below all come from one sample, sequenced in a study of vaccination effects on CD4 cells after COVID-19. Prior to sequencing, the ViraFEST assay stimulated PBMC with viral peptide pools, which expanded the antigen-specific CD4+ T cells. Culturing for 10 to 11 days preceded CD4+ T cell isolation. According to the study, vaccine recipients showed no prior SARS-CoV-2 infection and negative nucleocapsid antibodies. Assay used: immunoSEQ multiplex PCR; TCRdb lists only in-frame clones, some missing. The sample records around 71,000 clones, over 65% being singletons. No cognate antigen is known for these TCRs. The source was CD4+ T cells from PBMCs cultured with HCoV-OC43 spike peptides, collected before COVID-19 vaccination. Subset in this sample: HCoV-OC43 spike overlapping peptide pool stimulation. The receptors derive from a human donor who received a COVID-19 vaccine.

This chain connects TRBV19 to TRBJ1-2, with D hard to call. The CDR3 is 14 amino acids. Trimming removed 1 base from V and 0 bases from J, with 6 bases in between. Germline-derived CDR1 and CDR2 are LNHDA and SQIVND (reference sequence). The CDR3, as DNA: TGTGCCAGTAGTATAGTGAGTTCTAACTATGGCTACACCTTC. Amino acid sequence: CASSIVSSNYGYTF.

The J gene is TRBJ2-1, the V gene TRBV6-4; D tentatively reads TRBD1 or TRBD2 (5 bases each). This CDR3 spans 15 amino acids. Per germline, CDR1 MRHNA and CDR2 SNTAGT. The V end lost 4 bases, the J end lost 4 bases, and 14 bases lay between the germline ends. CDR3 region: CASSVWGIGYNEQFF. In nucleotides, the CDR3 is TGTGCCAGCAGTGTTTGGGGGATAGGGTACAATGAGCAGTTCTTC.

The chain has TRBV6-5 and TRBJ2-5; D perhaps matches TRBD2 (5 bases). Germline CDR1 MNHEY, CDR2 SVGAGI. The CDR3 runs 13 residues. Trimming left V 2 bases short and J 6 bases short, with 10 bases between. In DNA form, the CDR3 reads TGTGCCAGCAGTTACCGGGAAGGGCAGACCCAGTACTTC. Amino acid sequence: CASSYREGQTQYF.